This T cell receptor beta chain originates from a study of blood T cell repertoires in COVID-19. Sequencing used immunoSEQ multiplex PCR; TCRdb keeps in-frame clones, though not all of them. The repertoire has roughly 70,000 clones, roughly 86% of them found once; the top ten carry almost 4%. The CDR3 sequence is 15 residues long. The germline V gene has CDR1 GTSNPN and CDR2 SVGIG (reference sequence). After removal of 2 bases from V and 7 bases from J, the junction contained 13 bases not matched to a gene. The chain employs TRBV30 and TRBJ2-7; 8 bases are a match to TRBD2. Sequenced sample: peripheral blood. This sequence was found in a man between 65 and 85 years old with active COVID-19. The CDR3 DNA follows: TGTGCCTGGAGTCTGGGGCCTAGCGGGTTGGGGGAGCAGTACTTC. Residues: CAWSLGPSGLGEQYF.